The T cell receptor (beta chain) under discussion was sequenced for a study of technical replicates of blood from a handful of donors. TCRdb's table, derived via immunoSEQ multiplex PCR, lists solely in-frame clones and lacks some. In the table there are around 92,000 clones, roughly 95% of which are singletons. Trimming removed 1 base from V and 1 base from J, with 10 bases in between. Germline V lookup: CDR1 MGHRA, CDR2 YSYEKL. The CDR3 spans 16 residues. This chain uses TRBV4-1 with TRBJ1-4; tentative D call: TRBD1 (6 bases). Sequenced input: T cells isolated from PBMCs. This clonotype was sampled from a human donor in good health. This CDR3 is CASSQGGTITNEKLFF. The CDR3 DNA is TGCGCCAGCAGCCAAGGTGGGACAATAACTAATGAAAAACTGTTTTTT.